This entry lists 10 T cell receptor beta chains sequenced from one sample in a study of radiotherapy plus CTLA-4 blockade in lung cancer. TCRdb keeps only in-frame clones here, not all; method: immunoSEQ multiplex PCR. The table lists approximately 90,000 clones, roughly 85% of them singletons. Here the sequenced sample was peripheral blood, taken from a patient treated with radiotherapy plus ipilimumab. The receptors were sampled from a human donor with non-small cell lung cancer who had stable disease on radiotherapy plus ipilimumab.

This clone was counted a single time. J is TRBJ1-5 and V is TRBV30, with D unclear. Between the trimmed V and J ends, which lost 3 bases and 4 bases, there was a span of 16 bases. CDR1 and CDR2 from the germline V gene are GTSNPN and SVGIG (reference sequence). CDR3 length: 15 amino acids. CDR3 nucleotide sequence: TGTGCCTGGAGACCAGGATGGGATACTAATCAGCCCCAGCATTTT. Its translation: CAWRPGWDTNQPQHF. The full variable domain, in which reference TRBV30 and TRBJ1-5 provide the parts outside the CDR3, is SQTIHQWPATLVQPVGSPLSLECTVEGTSNPNLYWYRQAAGRGLQLLFYSVGIGQISSEVPQNLSASRPQDRQFILSSKKLLLSDSGFYLCAWRPGWDTNQPQHFGDGTRLSIL.

This chain links TRBV6-6 with TRBJ1-1; D call uncertain. Trimming took 4 bases from V and 8 from J, leaving 8 bases between them. Germline assignment: CDR1 MNHNY and CDR2 SVGAGI (reference sequence). This CDR3 comprises 11 residues. The CDR3 bases are TGTGCCAGCAGTTCCGTAAGGGAAGCTTTCTTT. This sequence encodes CASSSVREAFF.

The J gene is TRBJ2-7, the V gene TRBV10-3, with 12 bases identical to TRBD2. Germline CDR1 is ENHRY and CDR2 is SYGVKD. This CDR3 has 15 residues. J gave up 1 base and V 5 bases, and 3 bases lay outside the gene matches. The CDR3 DNA sequence: TGTGCCATCAGTCCCACTAGCGGGAGGTCCTACGAGCAGTACTTC. Its protein product is CAISPTSGRSYEQYF.

A note on this clone: A read error is likely, as this CDR3 ends without the conserved phenylalanine or tryptophan. The V gene is TRBV7-9, the J gene TRBJ2-6; no reliable D call. CDR3 length equals 15 residues. Germline V gene data show CDR1 as SEHNR and CDR2 as FQNEAQ (reference sequence). Trimming removed 6 bases at V and 4 bases at J, with 13 bases between. This CDR3 reads CASSFNSRGANVLTS. CDR3 in DNA: TGTGCCAGCAGTTTCAATTCACGGGGGGCCAACGTCCTGACTTCC.

The rearrangement uses TRBV10-1 and TRBJ1-6; 7 bases fit TRBD1. Unmatched junction bases numbered 0, after V lost 0 bases and J lost 7 bases. The CDR3 sequence is 14 residues long. Germline lookup yields CDR1 WNHNN and CDR2 SYGVQD (reference sequence). The chain's CDR3 is CASSESGQNSPLHF. The CDR3 region has the DNA TGCGCCAGCAGTGAGTCGGGACAGAATTCACCCCTCCACTTT.

In this sample, this clone turned up once. The same CDR3 also results from other DNA sequences found in this sample. This chain joins TRBV20-1 and TRBJ1-2; D ambiguous. This CDR3 is 11 amino acids long. Per germline, CDR1 DFQATT and CDR2 SNEGSKA (reference sequence). V lost 3 bases and J lost 2, with 4 bases in between. The CDR3 loop reads CSARDNYGYTF. CDR3 coding DNA: TGCAGTGCTAGGGACAACTATGGCTACACCTTC.

The chain uses TRBV6-1 and TRBJ1-5; the D is unclear. Germline values: CDR1 MNHNS, CDR2 SASEGT. V lost 6 bases and J lost 0, with 9 bases in between. The CDR3 contains 14 residues. This CDR3 reads CASRGDNSNQPQHF. The CDR3 bases are TGTGCCAGCAGAGGAGACAATAGCAATCAGCCCCAGCATTTT.

J is TRBJ2-7 and V is TRBV5-1; 10 positions agree with TRBD2. J gave up 1 base and V 0 bases, and 10 bases lay outside the gene matches. CDR3 size: 18 residues. The germline gives CDR1 SGHRS, CDR2 YFSETQ. The CDR3 sequence is CASSLDLAGDMRSYEQYF. CDR3 bases: TGCGCCAGCAGCTTGGACCTAGCGGGAGATATGAGGTCCTACGAGCAGTACTTC.

J is TRBJ2-1 and V is TRBV5-1; the match to TRBD2 covers 11 bases. CDR3 length: 16 amino acids. Germline lookup yields CDR1 SGHRS and CDR2 YFSETQ. The trim removed 0 bases at V and 8 bases at J, leaving 7 bases unmatched. The CDR3 DNA follows: TGCGCCAGCAGCTTGGCAGTAGCGGGAGGGGGATATGAGCAGTTCTTC. It yields the protein CASSLAVAGGGYEQFF.

This chain connects TRBV14 to TRBJ2-5; the match to TRBD1 covers 9 bases. CDR1 is SGHDN and CDR2 is FVKESK in the germline V gene. This CDR3 comprises 16 residues. Losses at the gene ends were 1 base for V and 4 bases for J; bases not matched to a gene: 7. The DNA of the CDR3 is TGTGCCAGCAGCCAAGGGACAGGGGTAATTGGAGAGACCCAGTACTTC. Its translation is CASSQGTGVIGETQYF.